The TCR beta chain described here comes from a study of T cell changes during pregnancy in multiple sclerosis. Produced via immunoSEQ multiplex PCR; TCRdb's table is partial and in-frame only. The sample carries around 120,000 clones, 80% to 95% recorded once. This TCR was sampled from a female donor with multiple sclerosis, enrolled in a pregnancy study. The sample consisted of peripheral blood, taken after pregnancy.

CDR3 bases: TGTGCCAGCATTACGGGACTCATGACGGAGACCCAGTACTTC. Encoded protein: CASITGLMTETQYF. This chain connects TRBV2 to TRBJ2-5, with D maybe TRBD2 (6 bases). The CDR3 consists of 14 residues. V gave up 7 bases and J gave up 5 bases, with 17 bases separating them. In germline, CDR1 is SNHLY, CDR2 FYNNEI.